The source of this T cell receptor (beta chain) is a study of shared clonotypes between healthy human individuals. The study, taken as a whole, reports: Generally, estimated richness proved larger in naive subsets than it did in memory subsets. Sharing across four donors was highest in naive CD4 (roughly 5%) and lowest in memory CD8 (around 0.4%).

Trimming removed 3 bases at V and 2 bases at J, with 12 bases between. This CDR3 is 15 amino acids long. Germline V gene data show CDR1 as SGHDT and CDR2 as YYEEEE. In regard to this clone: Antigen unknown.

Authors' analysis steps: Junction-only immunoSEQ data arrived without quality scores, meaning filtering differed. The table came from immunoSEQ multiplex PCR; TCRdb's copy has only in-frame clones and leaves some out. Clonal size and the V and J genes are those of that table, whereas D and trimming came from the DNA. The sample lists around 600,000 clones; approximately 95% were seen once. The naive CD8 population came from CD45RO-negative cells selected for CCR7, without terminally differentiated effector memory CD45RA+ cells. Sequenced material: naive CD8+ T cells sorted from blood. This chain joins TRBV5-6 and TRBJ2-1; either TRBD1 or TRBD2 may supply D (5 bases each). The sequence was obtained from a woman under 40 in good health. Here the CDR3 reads CASSSGTPTYNEQFF. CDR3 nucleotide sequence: TGTGCCAGCAGCTCCGGGACGCCAACCTACAATGAGCAGTTCTTC.